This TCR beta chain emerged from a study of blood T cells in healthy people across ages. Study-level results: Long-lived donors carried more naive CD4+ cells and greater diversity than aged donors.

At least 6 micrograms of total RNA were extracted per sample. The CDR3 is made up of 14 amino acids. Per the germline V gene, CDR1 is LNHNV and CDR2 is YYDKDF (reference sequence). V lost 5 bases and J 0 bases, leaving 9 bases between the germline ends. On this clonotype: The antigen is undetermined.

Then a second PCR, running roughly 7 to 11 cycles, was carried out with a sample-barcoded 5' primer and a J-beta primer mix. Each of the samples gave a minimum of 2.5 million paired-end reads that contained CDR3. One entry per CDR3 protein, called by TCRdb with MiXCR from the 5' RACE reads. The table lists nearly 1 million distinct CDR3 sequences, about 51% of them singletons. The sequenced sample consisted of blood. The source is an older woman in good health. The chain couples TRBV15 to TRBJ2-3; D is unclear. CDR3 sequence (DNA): TGTGCCACCAGCGGGTTAGGCAGCACAGATACGCAGTATTTT. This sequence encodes CATSGLGSTDTQYF. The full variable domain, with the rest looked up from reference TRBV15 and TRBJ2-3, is DAMVIQNPRYQVTQFGKPVTLSCSQTLNHNVMYWYQQKSSQAPKLLFHYYDKDFNNEADTPDNFQSRRPNTSFCFLDIRSPGLGDTAMYLCATSGLGSTDTQYFGPGTRLTVL.